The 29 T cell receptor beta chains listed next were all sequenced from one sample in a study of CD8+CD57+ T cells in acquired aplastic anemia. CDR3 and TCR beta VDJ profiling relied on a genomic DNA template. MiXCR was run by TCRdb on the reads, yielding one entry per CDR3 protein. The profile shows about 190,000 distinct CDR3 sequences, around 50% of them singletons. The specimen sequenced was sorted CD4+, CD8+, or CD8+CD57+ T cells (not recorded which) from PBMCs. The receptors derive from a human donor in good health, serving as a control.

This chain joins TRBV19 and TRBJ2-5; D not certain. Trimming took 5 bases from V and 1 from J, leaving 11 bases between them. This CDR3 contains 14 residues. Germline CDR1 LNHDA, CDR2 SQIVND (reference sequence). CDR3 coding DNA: TGTGCCAGTAGTCCCCCCCTGGGCCAAGAGACCCAGTACTTC. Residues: CASSPPLGQETQYF.

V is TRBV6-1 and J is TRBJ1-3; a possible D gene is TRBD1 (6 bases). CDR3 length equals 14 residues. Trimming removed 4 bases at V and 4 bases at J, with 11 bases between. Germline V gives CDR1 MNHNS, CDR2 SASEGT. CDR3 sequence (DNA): TGTGCCAGCAGTGGGACAGACTCAGGAAACACCATATATTTT. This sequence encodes CASSGTDSGNTIYF.

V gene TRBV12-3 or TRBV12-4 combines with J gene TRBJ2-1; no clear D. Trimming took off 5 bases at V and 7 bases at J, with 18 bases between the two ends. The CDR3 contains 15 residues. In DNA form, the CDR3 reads TGTGCCAGCAGTGAGTTCCGAGCAGAGTCGAATGAGCAGTTCTTC. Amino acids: CASSEFRAESNEQFF.

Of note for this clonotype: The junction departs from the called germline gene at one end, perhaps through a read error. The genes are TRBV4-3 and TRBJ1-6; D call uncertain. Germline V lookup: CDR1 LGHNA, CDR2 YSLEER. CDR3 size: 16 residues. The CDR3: CASGQDYGQYNSPLHF. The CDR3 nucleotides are TGCGCCAGCGGCCAAGATTATGGGCAGTACAATTCACCCCTCCACTTT.

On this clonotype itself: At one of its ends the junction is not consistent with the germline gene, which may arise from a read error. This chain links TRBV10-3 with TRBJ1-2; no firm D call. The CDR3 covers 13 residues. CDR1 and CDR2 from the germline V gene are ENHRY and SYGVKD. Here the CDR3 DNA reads TGTGCCAGCAGTGAACGACGGAACTATGGCTACACCTTC. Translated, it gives CASSERRNYGYTF.

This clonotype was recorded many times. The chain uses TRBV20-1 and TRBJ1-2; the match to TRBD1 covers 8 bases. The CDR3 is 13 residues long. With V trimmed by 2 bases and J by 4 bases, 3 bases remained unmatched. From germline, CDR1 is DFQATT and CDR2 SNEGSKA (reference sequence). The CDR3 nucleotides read TGCAGTGCTAGACCCGGGACAGGCTATGGCTACACCTTC. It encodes CSARPGTGYGYTF.

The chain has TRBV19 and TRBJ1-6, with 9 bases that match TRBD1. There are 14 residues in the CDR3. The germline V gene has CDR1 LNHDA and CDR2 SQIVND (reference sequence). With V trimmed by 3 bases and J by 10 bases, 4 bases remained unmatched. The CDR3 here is CASSIRDRDSPLHF. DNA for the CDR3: TGTGCCAGTAGTATTCGGGACAGGGACTCACCCCTCCACTTT.

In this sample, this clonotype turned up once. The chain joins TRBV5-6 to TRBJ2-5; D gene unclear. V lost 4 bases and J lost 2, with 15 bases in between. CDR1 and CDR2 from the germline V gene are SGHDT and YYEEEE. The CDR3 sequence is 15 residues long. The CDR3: CASSPRWSGQETQYF. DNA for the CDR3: TGTGCCAGCAGCCCGCGGTGGAGTGGACAAGAGACCCAGTACTTC.

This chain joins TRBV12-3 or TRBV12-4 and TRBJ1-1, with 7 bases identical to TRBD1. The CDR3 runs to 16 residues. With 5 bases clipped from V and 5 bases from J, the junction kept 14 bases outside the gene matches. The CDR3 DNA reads TGTGCCAGCAGTCATGAGGGGGCGCGTGGGCGAACTGAAGCTTTCTTT. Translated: CASSHEGARGRTEAFF.

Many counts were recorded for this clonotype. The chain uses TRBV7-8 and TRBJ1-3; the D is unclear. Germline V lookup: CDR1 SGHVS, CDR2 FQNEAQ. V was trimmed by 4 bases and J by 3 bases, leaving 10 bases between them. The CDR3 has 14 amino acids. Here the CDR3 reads CASSSREGGNTIYF. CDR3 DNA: TGTGCCAGCAGCTCTAGGGAGGGTGGAAACACCATATATTTT.

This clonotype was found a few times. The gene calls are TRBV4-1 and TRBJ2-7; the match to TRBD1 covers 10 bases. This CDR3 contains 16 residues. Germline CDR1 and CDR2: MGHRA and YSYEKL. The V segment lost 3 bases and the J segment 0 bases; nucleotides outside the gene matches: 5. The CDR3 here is CASSQSGTGVSYEQYF. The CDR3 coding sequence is TGCGCCAGCAGCCAGTCCGGGACAGGGGTCTCCTACGAGCAGTACTTC.

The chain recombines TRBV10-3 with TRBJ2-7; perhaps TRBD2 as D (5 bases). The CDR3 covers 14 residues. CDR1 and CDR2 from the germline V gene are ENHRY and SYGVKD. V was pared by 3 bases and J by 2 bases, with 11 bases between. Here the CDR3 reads CAISDEGRTYEQYF. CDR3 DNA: TGTGCCATCAGTGACGAGGGAAGAACCTACGAGCAGTACTTC.

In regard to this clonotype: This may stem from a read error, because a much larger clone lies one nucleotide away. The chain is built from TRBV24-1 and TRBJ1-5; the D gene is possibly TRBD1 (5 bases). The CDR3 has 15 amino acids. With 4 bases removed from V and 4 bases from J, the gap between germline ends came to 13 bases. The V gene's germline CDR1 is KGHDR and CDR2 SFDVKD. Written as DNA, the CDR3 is TGTGCCACCAGTGAAACGCAGGGCCCTAATCAGCCCCAGCATTTT. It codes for CATSETQGPNQPQHF.

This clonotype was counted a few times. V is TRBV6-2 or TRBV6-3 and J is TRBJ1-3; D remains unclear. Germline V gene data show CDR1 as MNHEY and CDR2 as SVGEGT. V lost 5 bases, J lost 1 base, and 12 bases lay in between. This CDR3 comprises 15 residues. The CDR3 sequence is CASSPLGESGNTIYF. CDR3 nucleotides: TGTGCCAGCAGTCCCCTCGGGGAATCTGGAAACACCATATATTTT.

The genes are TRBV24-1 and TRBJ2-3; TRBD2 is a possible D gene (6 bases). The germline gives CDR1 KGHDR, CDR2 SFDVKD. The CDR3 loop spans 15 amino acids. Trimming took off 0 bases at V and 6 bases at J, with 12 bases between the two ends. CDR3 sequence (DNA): TGTGCCACCAGTGATTTGGCGGGGTCGGTCGATACGCAGTATTTT. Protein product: CATSDLAGSVDTQYF.

CDR3 coding DNA: TGCAGCGTTGGAGAATCGTTGGACAGGGAACAGTTCTTC. Its protein product is CSVGESLDREQFF. The rearrangement joins TRBV29-1 to TRBJ2-1; 8 bases align to TRBD1. The CDR3 sequence is 13 residues long. V lost 4 bases to trimming and J lost 13 bases; unmatched junction nucleotides: 12. Germline V gene sequence: CDR1 SQVTM, CDR2 ANQGSEA.

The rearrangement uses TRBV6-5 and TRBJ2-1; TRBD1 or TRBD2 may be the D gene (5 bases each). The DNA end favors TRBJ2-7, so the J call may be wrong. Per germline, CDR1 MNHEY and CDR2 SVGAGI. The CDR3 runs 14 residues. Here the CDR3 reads CASSSSGPTGEQYF. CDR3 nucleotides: TGTGCCAGCAGTTCGTCGGGACCAACCGGGGAGCAGTACTTC.

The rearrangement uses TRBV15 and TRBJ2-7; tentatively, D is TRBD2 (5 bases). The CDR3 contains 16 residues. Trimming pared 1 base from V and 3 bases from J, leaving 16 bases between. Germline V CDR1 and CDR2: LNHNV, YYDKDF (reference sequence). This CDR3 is CATSRGRGSRLYEQYF. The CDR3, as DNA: TGTGCCACCAGCAGAGGGAGAGGGAGCCGGCTCTACGAGCAGTACTTC. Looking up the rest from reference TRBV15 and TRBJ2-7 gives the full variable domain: DAMVIQNPRYQVTQFGKPVTLSCSQTLNHNVMYWYQQKSSQAPKLLFHYYDKDFNNEADTPDNFQSRRPNTSFCFLDIRSPGLGDTAMYLCATSRGRGSRLYEQYFGPGTRLTVT.

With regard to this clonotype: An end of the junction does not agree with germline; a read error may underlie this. CDR3 nucleotide sequence: TGCAGTGCTAGTGGGGGCCGGGGATGGGACACTGAAGTTCTCTTT. Translation gives CSASGGRGWDTEVLF. V gene TRBV20-1 combines with J gene TRBJ1-1; tentatively, D is TRBD1 (6 bases). This CDR3 spans 15 amino acids. Per the germline V gene, CDR1 is DFQATT and CDR2 is SNEGSKA (reference sequence).

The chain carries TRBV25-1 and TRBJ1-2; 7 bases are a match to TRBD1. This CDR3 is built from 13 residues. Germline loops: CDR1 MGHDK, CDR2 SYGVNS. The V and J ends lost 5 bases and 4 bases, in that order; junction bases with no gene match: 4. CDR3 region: CASSRDSSYGYTF. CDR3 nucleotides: TGTGCCAGCAGTAGGGACAGCTCCTATGGCTACACCTTC.

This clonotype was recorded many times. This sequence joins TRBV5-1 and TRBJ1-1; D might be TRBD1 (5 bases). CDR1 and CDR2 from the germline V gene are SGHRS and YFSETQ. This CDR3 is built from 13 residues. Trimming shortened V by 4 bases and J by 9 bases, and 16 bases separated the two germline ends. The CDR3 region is CASSPGAAEKAFF. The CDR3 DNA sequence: TGCGCCAGCAGCCCCGGGGCGGCAGAAAAAGCTTTCTTT.

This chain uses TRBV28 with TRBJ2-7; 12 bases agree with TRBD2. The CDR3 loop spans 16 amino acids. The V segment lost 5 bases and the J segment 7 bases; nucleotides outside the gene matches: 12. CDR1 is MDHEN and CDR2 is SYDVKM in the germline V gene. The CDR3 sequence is CASSLAGGLSYNEQYF. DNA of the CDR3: TGTGCCAGCAGTCTAGCGGGGGGGCTCTCCTACAATGAGCAGTACTTC.

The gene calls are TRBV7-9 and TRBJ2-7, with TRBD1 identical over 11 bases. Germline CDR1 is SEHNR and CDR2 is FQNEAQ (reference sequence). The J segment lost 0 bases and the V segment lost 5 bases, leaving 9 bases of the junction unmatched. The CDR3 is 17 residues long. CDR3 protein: CASSQGAGTGGSYEQYF. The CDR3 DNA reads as TGTGCCAGCAGCCAAGGGGCCGGGACAGGGGGCTCCTACGAGCAGTACTTC. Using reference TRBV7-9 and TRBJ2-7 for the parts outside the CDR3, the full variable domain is DTGVSQNPRHKITKRGQNVTFRCDPISEHNRLYWYRQTLGQGPEFLTYFQNEAQLEKSRLLSDRFSAERPKGSFSTLEIQRTEQGDSAMYLCASSQGAGTGGSYEQYFGPGTRLTVT.

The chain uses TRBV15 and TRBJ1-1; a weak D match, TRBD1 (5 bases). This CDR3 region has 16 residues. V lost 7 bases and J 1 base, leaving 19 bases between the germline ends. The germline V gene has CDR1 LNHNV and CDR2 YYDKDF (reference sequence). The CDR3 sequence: CATTRRSGEGNTEAFF. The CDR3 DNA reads TGTGCCACCACGAGACGGTCGGGGGAGGGGAACACTGAAGCTTTCTTT.

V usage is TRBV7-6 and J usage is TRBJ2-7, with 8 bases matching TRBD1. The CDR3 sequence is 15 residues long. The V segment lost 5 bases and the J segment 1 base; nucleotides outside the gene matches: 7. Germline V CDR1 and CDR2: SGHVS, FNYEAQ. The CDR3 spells CASSDPRQGSYEQYF. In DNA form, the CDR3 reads TGTGCCAGCAGCGACCCGCGACAGGGGTCCTACGAGCAGTACTTC.

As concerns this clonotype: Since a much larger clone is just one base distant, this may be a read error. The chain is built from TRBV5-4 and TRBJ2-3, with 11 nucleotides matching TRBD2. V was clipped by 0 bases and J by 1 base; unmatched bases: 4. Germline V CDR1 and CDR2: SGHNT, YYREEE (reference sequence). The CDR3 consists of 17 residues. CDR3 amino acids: CASSLAVSGGGTDTQYF. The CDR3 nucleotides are TGTGCCAGCAGCTTGGCAGTTAGCGGGGGGGGCACAGATACGCAGTATTTT.

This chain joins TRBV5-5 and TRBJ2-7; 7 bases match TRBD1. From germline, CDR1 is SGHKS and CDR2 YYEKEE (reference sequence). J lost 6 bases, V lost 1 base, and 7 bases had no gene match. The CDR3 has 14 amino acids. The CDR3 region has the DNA TGTGCCAGCAGCTTGTCCCAGGGGGTGAGCGAGCAGTACGTC. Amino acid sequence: CASSLSQGVSEQYV.

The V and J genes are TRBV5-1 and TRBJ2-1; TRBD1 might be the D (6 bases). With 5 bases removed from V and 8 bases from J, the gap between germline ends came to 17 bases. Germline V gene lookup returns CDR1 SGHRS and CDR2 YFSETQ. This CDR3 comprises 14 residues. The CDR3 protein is CASSEGVGGDEQFF. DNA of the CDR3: TGCGCCAGCAGTGAGGGGGTTGGCGGCGATGAGCAGTTCTTC.

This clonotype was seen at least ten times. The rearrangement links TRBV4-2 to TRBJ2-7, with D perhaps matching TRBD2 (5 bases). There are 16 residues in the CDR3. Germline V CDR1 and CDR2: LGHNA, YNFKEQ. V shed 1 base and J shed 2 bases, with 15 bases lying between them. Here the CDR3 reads CASSQAGTGRTYEQYF. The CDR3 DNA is TGTGCCAGCAGCCAAGCTGGCACGGGGAGAACCTACGAGCAGTACTTC.